The 30 T cell receptor beta chains below all came from one sample that was sequenced in a study of blood T cell repertoires in COVID-19. Sequencing used immunoSEQ multiplex PCR; TCRdb keeps in-frame clones, though not all of them. Of 150,000 to 180,000 clones listed, roughly four fifths are singletons. What was sequenced was peripheral blood. The receptor set was obtained from a man older than 75 with acute or convalescent COVID-19.

V and J are TRBV5-5 and TRBJ1-4; 7 bases are shared with TRBD1. The CDR3 totals 15 residues. Germline loops: CDR1 SGHKS, CDR2 YYEKEE (reference sequence). Trimming at V came to 4 bases and at J to 9 bases, leaving 12 bases not matched to a gene. CDR3 sequence (DNA): TGTGCCAGCAGCCCGGCCGGGACAGAGATTAAAAAACTGTTTTTT. It codes for CASSPAGTEIKKLFF.

The V call is TRBV6-1, the J call TRBJ1-2; 8 positions agree with TRBD1. The CDR3 covers 17 residues. V shed 1 base and J 0 bases; nucleotides not matched to a gene: 7. Germline CDR1 MNHNS, CDR2 SASEGT. CDR3 sequence: CASSEVQGAVANYGYTF. The CDR3 DNA follows: TGTGCCAGCAGTGAAGTTCAGGGGGCTGTAGCTAACTATGGCTACACCTTC.

The rearrangement joins TRBV7-9 to TRBJ2-1; 11 nucleotides match TRBD2. Germline V gives CDR1 SEHNR, CDR2 FQNEAQ (reference sequence). The CDR3 runs 18 residues. J gave up 8 bases and V 2 bases, and 14 bases lay outside the gene matches. CDR3 residues: CASSLRPSGGRGLDEQFF. The CDR3 bases are TGTGCCAGCAGCTTACGACCTAGCGGGGGGAGAGGATTGGATGAGCAGTTCTTC.

The rearrangement links TRBV6-5 to TRBJ2-6; possibly TRBD2 for D (6 bases). V was pared by 9 bases and J by 0 bases, with 12 bases between. The CDR3 loop spans 15 amino acids. CDR1 is MNHEY and CDR2 is SVGAGI in the germline V gene. The DNA for the CDR3 is TGTGCCAGTAACCCCGGGGGCTCTGGGGCCAACGTCCTGACTTTC. Translated: CASNPGGSGANVLTF.

This clone was detected a few times. This chain joins TRBV6-4 and TRBJ1-6; 8 positions agree with TRBD1. Germline values: CDR1 MRHNA, CDR2 SNTAGT. J gave up 10 bases and V 5 bases, and 7 bases lay outside the gene matches. The CDR3 loop spans 14 amino acids. The CDR3 loop reads CASSPGQVGSPLHF. The CDR3 bases are TGTGCCAGCAGTCCGGGACAGGTTGGCTCACCCCTCCACTTT.

V is TRBV5-6 and J is TRBJ1-4; 9 bases line up with TRBD1. The CDR3 length is 14 residues. V gave up 4 bases and J gave up 5 bases; unmatched junction bases: 3. Per the germline V gene, CDR1 is SGHDT and CDR2 is YYEEEE. CDR3 amino acids: CASSLDRGNEKLFF. As DNA, the CDR3 is TGTGCCAGCAGCCTGGACAGGGGCAATGAAAAACTGTTTTTT.

The chain links TRBV15 to TRBJ1-3; TRBD1 matches 7 bases. The junction had 2 bases not matched to a gene; V was cut back by 0 bases and J by 0 bases. The CDR3 spans 16 residues. Germline V gene data show CDR1 as LNHNV and CDR2 as YYDKDF (reference sequence). The CDR3: CATSREGQFSGNTIYF. CDR3 coding DNA: TGTGCCACCAGCAGAGAGGGACAGTTCTCTGGAAACACCATATATTTT.

The J gene is TRBJ1-6, the V gene TRBV5-1, with D possibly being TRBD1 (5 bases). CDR3 length: 13 amino acids. The V gene's germline CDR1 is SGHRS and CDR2 YFSETQ. Trimming took 3 bases from V and 14 from J, leaving 15 bases between them. CDR3 residues: CASSSFLGETLHF. CDR3 bases: TGCGCCAGCAGCTCGTTCCTAGGGGAAACCCTCCACTTT.

The chain couples TRBV5-5 to TRBJ1-2, with a tentative D call TRBD1 (5 bases). Germline V gene data show CDR1 as SGHKS and CDR2 as YYEKEE (reference sequence). V was trimmed by 0 bases and J by 6 bases, leaving 9 bases between them. The CDR3 length is 13 residues. In DNA form, the CDR3 reads TGTGCCAGCAGCTTGGTACAGGTCGATGGCTACACCTTC. It encodes CASSLVQVDGYTF.

V and J are TRBV19 and TRBJ1-6, with TRBD1 as a possible D gene (5 bases). V dropped 7 bases and J dropped 4 bases, with 11 bases sitting between them. Germline CDR1 is LNHDA and CDR2 is SQIVND (reference sequence). The CDR3 runs to 14 residues. The CDR3 here is CASTPGGYNSPLHF. CDR3 in DNA: TGTGCCAGTACCCCTGGGGGGTATAATTCACCCCTCCACTTT.

The V and J genes are TRBV4-2 and TRBJ2-3; TRBD2 agrees at 9 bases. From germline, CDR1 is LGHNA and CDR2 YNFKEQ. The CDR3 runs 16 residues. V dropped 0 bases and J dropped 7; count of bases not matched to a gene: 8. CDR3 coding DNA: TGTGCCAGCAGCCAAGATCGTGCGGGGGGGCTAAATACGCAGTATTTT. Protein sequence: CASSQDRAGGLNTQYF.

This clone was counted at least ten times. This same CDR3 is encoded by further DNA sequences in the sample. The V gene is TRBV19, the J gene TRBJ1-1; 9 bases are a match to TRBD1. In germline, CDR1 is LNHDA, CDR2 SQIVND (reference sequence). J gave up 2 bases and V 6 bases, and 4 bases lay outside the gene matches. The CDR3 totals 14 residues. The CDR3 protein is CASSLGQGNTEAFF. DNA for the CDR3: TGTGCCAGTAGCTTGGGACAGGGTAACACTGAAGCTTTCTTT.

The chain employs TRBV28 and TRBJ1-1; 7 bases align to TRBD1. J was trimmed by 9 bases and V by 3 bases; bases with no gene match: 4. The germline V gene encodes CDR1 MDHEN and CDR2 SYDVKM. The CDR3 sequence is 12 residues long. CDR3 protein: CASSLVGQQAFF. CDR3 nucleotide sequence: TGTGCCAGCAGTTTGGTGGGACAGCAAGCTTTCTTT. The whole variable domain, filled in from reference TRBV28 and TRBJ1-1, reads DVKVTQSSRYLVKRTGEKVFLECVQDMDHENMFWYRQDPGLGLRLIYFSYDVKMKEKGDIPEGYSVSREKKERFSLILESASTNQTSMYLCASSLVGQQAFFGQGTRLTVV.

The chain couples TRBV27 to TRBJ1-1, with 8 bases lining up with TRBD1. V shed 6 bases and J 5 bases; nucleotides not matched to a gene: 8. This CDR3 comprises 14 residues. Germline-derived CDR1 and CDR2 are MNHEY and SMNVEV (reference sequence). CDR3 residues: CASRMDRARTEAFF. DNA of the CDR3: TGTGCCAGCAGAATGGACAGGGCTCGAACTGAAGCTTTCTTT.

The rearrangement joins TRBV6-2 or TRBV6-3 to TRBJ2-7; 7 nucleotides line up with TRBD1. The germline V gene has CDR1 MNHEY and CDR2 SVGEGT. Trimming cost V 5 bases and J 3 bases; bases outside gene matches: 4. The CDR3 spans 13 residues. CDR3 nucleotides: TGTGCCAGCAGTCGGGACAGAATCTACGAGCAGTACTTC. Protein product: CASSRDRIYEQYF.

This clone appeared once. The V gene is TRBV5-6, the J gene TRBJ2-5; tentatively, D is TRBD1 (6 bases). Germline CDR1 reads SGHDT; CDR2 reads YYEEEE. The CDR3 totals 14 residues. V dropped 0 bases and J dropped 4 bases, with 10 bases sitting between them. CDR3 nucleotide sequence: TGTGCCAGCAGCTTGGTGGGCAGGGGAGAGACCCAGTACTTC. Translation: CASSLVGRGETQYF. The full variable domain, with the rest looked up from reference TRBV5-6 and TRBJ2-5, is DAGVTQSPTHLIKTRGQQVTLRCSPKSGHDTVSWYQQALGQGPQFIFQYYEEEERQRGNFPDRFSGHQFPNYSSELNVNALLLGDSALYLCASSLVGRGETQYFGPGTRLLVL.

The V gene is TRBV27, the J gene TRBJ1-2; weak D call: TRBD1 (5 bases). Germline V gives CDR1 MNHEY, CDR2 SMNVEV (reference sequence). The CDR3 has 13 amino acids. Trimming cost V 6 bases and J 3 bases, with 11 bases left between them. CDR3 protein: CASRLWGDYGYTF. Here the CDR3 DNA reads TGTGCCAGCAGACTATGGGGGGACTATGGCTACACCTTC.

The V call is TRBV2, the J call TRBJ1-3, with D unclear. V shed 5 bases and J shed 3 bases, with 11 bases lying between them. Per germline, CDR1 SNHLY and CDR2 FYNNEI. The CDR3 is 14 residues long. The CDR3 is CASSPRGFGNTIYF. DNA of the CDR3: TGTGCCAGCAGTCCACGGGGATTTGGAAACACCATATATTTT.

This clone was seen only a few times. The chain employs TRBV12-3 or TRBV12-4 and TRBJ1-2; D is uncertain. The V end lost 3 bases, the J end lost 5 bases, and 7 bases lay between the germline ends. The CDR3 runs 12 residues. The CDR3 sequence: CASSLGNYGYTF. CDR3 coding DNA: TGTGCCAGCAGTTTGGGCAATTATGGCTACACCTTC.

This chain joins TRBV7-6 and TRBJ2-2, with D maybe TRBD2 (7 bases). Trimming removed 2 bases from V and 6 bases from J, with 13 bases in between. Germline V gene sequence: CDR1 SGHVS, CDR2 FNYEAQ. The CDR3 runs to 15 residues. CDR3 sequence: CASSLNQGRAGELFF. The CDR3 DNA follows: TGTGCCAGCAGCTTAAATCAGGGGAGGGCCGGGGAGCTGTTTTTT.

The V and J genes are TRBV19 and TRBJ2-3, with D tentatively TRBD1 (6 bases). This CDR3 region has 18 residues. V was cut by 4 bases and J by 3 bases, with 23 bases left in between. Germline V CDR1 and CDR2: LNHDA, SQIVND (reference sequence). The CDR3 is CASSKKWGQDPLTDTQYF. DNA of the CDR3: TGTGCCAGTAGTAAGAAGTGGGGGCAGGACCCCCTTACAGATACGCAGTATTTT.

J is TRBJ1-6 and V is TRBV19; D possibly corresponds to TRBD1 (6 bases). Germline values: CDR1 LNHDA, CDR2 SQIVND (reference sequence). The length of the CDR3 is 14 residues. V dropped 7 bases and J dropped 7 bases, with 14 bases sitting between them. Written as DNA, the CDR3 is TGTGCCAGTACCGAGGACAGTATGAATTCACCCCTCCACTTT. Protein: CASTEDSMNSPLHF.

This clone turned up a few times. The rearrangement joins TRBV5-1 to TRBJ1-2, with TRBD1 identical over 9 bases. Germline V lookup: CDR1 SGHRS, CDR2 YFSETQ. The V gene end was trimmed by 4 bases and the J gene end by 8 bases; junction bases not matched to a gene: 3. CDR3 length: 12 amino acids. CDR3 residues: CASSAGQGGYTF. The CDR3, as DNA: TGCGCCAGCAGCGCCGGACAGGGGGGCTACACCTTC.

The chain carries TRBV5-4 and TRBJ1-1; 10 bases map to TRBD1. The CDR3 runs to 14 residues. J was trimmed by 3 bases and V by 4 bases; bases with no gene match: 3. Per the germline V gene, CDR1 is SGHNT and CDR2 is YYREEE (reference sequence). The CDR3: CASSRQGAYTEAFF. DNA of the CDR3: TGTGCCAGCAGCCGACAGGGGGCTTACACTGAAGCTTTCTTT.

This clone was observed at least ten times. The gene calls are TRBV4-1 and TRBJ1-4; tentative D call: TRBD1 (5 bases). The CDR3 has 16 amino acids. V was clipped by 0 bases and J by 3 bases, with 11 bases between them. Germline-derived CDR1 and CDR2 are MGHRA and YSYEKL. This CDR3 reads CASSQDNRLSNEKLFF. The CDR3 nucleotides read TGCGCCAGCAGCCAAGATAACAGGCTTTCTAATGAAAAACTGTTTTTT.

This chain uses TRBV29-1 with TRBJ1-2; 7 bases match TRBD1. The CDR3 has 13 amino acids. V lost 3 bases to trimming and J lost 8 bases; unmatched junction nucleotides: 9. Per the germline V gene, CDR1 is SQVTM and CDR2 is ANQGSEA. Here the CDR3 reads CSVDSDRASGYTF. The CDR3 nucleotides read TGCAGCGTTGACTCCGACAGGGCGAGCGGCTACACCTTC.

J is TRBJ1-5 and V is TRBV7-8, with TRBD1 matching 7 bases. V shed 5 bases and J 4 bases; nucleotides not matched to a gene: 5. CDR3 length equals 14 residues. The germline V gene has CDR1 SGHVS and CDR2 FQNEAQ. CDR3 in amino acids: CASSEGTANQPQHF. The CDR3 DNA is TGTGCCAGCAGCGAAGGGACAGCAAATCAGCCCCAGCATTTT.

This clone has just a few counts. The CDR3 loop is CASGLTGVTEAFF. For the CDR3, the DNA is TGTGCCAGCGGCCTAACAGGGGTCACTGAAGCTTTCTTT. The V and J genes are TRBV6-5 and TRBJ1-1, with TRBD1 matching 7 bases. The CDR3 has 13 amino acids. Trimming cost V 8 bases and J 4 bases; bases outside gene matches: 7. From germline, CDR1 is MNHEY and CDR2 SVGAGI.

The CDR3 spells CASKRDFYLDTQYF. CDR3 sequence (DNA): TGTGCCAGCAAGCGGGATTTCTACCTCGATACGCAGTATTTT. The chain joins TRBV28 to TRBJ2-3; 7 positions match TRBD2. Per germline, CDR1 MDHEN and CDR2 SYDVKM. The CDR3 is 14 amino acids. V dropped 7 bases and J dropped 6; count of bases not matched to a gene: 10.

The chain is built from TRBV19 and TRBJ2-1; TRBD2 agrees at 9 bases. The CDR3 is 18 residues long. The junction had 17 bases not matched to a gene; V was cut back by 2 bases and J by 9 bases. Germline assignment: CDR1 LNHDA and CDR2 SQIVND (reference sequence). The CDR3 spells CASSIIHPVGGGGVEQFF. CDR3 coding DNA: TGTGCCAGTAGTATAATCCACCCCGTGGGCGGGGGGGGTGTTGAGCAGTTCTTC.